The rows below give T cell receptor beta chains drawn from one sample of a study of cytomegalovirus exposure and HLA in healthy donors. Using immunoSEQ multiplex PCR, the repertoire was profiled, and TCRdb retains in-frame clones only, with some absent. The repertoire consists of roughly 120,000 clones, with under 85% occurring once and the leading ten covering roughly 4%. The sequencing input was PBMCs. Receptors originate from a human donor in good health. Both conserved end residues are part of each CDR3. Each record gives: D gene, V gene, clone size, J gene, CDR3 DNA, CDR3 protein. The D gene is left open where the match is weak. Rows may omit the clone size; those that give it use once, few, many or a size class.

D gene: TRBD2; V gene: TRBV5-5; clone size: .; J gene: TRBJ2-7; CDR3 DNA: TGTGCCAGCAGCTTGGCTAGCGGGAGTTACGAGCAGTACTTC; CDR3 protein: CASSLASGSYEQYF
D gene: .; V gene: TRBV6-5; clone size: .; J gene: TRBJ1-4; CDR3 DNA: TGTGCCAGCAGACCACAGGGAGGGTTACTGTTTTTT; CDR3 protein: CASRPQGGLLFF
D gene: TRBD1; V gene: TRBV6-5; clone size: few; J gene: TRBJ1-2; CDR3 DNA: TGTGCCAGCAGTTACCGGAGGACAGGAGGAAGCTATGGCTACACCTTC; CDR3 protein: CASSYRRTGGSYGYTF
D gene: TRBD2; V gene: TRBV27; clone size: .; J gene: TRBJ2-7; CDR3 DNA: TGTGCCAGTGCCAGGGTAATAGCGGCTTGGCGGGGGTCCGAGCAGTACTTC; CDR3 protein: CASARVIAAWRGSEQYF
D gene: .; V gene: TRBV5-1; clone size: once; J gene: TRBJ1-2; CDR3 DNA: TGCGCCAGCAGCTTGGACGGAGCTAACTATGGCTACACCTTC; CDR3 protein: CASSLDGANYGYTF
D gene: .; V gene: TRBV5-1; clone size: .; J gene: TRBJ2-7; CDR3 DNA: TGCGCCAGCAGCCGCCCGACAGATAGCTACGAGCAGTACTTC; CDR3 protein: CASSRPTDSYEQYF
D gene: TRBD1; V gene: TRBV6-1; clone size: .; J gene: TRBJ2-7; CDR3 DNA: TGTGCCAGCAGTAGACAGGGAGAAGGGGCCTACGAGCAGTACTTC; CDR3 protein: CASSRQGEGAYEQYF
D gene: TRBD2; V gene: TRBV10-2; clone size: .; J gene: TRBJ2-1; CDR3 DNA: TGCGCCAGCAGTGAGGCTAGCGGGAGTCTCAATGAGCAGTTCTTC; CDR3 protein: CASSEASGSLNEQFF
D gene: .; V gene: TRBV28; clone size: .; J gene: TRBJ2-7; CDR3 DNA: TGTGCCAGCAGTTTAGGGCAGAGCGGAGACGAGCAGTACTTC; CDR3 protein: CASSLGQSGDEQYF
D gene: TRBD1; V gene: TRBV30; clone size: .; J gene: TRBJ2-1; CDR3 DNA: TGTGCCTGGAGCACAGGGGTCGAGGAGCAGTTCTTC; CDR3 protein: CAWSTGVEEQFF
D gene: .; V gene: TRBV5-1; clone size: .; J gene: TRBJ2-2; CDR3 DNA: TGCGCCAGCAGCCTCCAGGAAAACGGGGAGCTGTTTTTT; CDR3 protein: CASSLQENGELFF
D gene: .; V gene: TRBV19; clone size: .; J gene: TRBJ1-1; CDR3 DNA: TGTGCCAGTAGTAGCGTTCGTGCCCCGAACACTGAAGCTTTCTTT; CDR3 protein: CASSSVRAPNTEAFF
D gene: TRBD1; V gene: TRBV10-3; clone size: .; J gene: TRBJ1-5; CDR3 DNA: TGTGCCATCAGGGGACAGGGGATCGATCAGCCCCAGCATTTT; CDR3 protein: CAIRGQGIDQPQHF
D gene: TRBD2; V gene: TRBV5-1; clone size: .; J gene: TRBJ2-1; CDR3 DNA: TGCGCCAGCAGCTTGGCAGGCGGCGGGAGATTGAATGAGCAGTTCTTC; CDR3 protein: CASSLAGGGRLNEQFF
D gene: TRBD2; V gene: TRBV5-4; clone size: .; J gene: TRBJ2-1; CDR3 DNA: TGTGCCAGCAGCCCGCGGACTAGCGGGTGGGACAATGAGCAGTTCTTC; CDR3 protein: CASSPRTSGWDNEQFF
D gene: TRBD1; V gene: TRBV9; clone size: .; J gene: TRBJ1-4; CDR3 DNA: TGTGCCAGCAGCGTGAGACAGGGTGAAAAACTGTTTTTT; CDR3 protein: CASSVRQGEKLFF
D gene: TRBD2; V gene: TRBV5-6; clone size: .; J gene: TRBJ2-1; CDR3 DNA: TGTGCCAGCAGCGCCTCTCCACTAGCGGGAGCCTACAATGAGCAGTTCTTC; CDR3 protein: CASSASPLAGAYNEQFF
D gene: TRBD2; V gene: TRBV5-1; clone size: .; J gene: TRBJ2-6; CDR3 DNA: TGCGCCAGCAGCTTGTTGTCTAGCGGGACCCTCTCTGGGGCCAACGTCCTGACTTTC; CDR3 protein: CASSLLSSGTLSGANVLTF
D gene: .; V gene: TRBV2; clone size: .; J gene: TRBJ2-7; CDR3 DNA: TGTGCCAGCACCAACTCCTACGAGCAGTACTTC; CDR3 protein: CASTNSYEQYF
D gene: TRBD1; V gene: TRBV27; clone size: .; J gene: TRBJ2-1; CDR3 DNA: TGTGCCAGCAGTTTGGACAGGGTCCCGGGGGAGCAGTTCTTC; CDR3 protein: CASSLDRVPGEQFF
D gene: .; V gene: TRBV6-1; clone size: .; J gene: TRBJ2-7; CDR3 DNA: TGTGCCAGCATTGATGGGGGCCGCTACGAGCAGTACTTC; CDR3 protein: CASIDGGRYEQYF
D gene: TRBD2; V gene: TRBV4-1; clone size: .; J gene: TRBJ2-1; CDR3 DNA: TGCGCCAGCAGCCATGGCCCCACGGGTATAGCGGGAGTCAATGAGCAGTTCTTC; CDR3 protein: CASSHGPTGIAGVNEQFF
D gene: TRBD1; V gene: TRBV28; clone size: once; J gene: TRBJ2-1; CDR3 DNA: TGTGCCAGCAGCACAGCCGGGACAGGGGGCTACAATGAGCAGTTCTTC; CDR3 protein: CASSTAGTGGYNEQFF
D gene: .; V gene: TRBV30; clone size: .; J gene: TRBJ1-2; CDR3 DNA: TGTGCCTGGAGTGACGGCCCTACCAGGCATGGCTACACCTTC; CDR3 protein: CAWSDGPTRHGYTF
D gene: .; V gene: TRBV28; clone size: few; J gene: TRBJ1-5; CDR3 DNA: TGTGCCAGCAGCCCCGGACAGATGTATAGCAATCAGCCCCAGCATTTT; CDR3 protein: CASSPGQMYSNQPQHF
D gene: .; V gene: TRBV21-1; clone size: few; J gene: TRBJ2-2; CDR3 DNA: TGTGCCAGCAGCCGCGGGGAGAATACGAACACCGGGGAGCTGTTTTTT; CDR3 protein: CASSRGENTNTGELFF
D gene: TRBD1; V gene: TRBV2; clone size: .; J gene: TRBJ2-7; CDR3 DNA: TGTGCCAGCCGACTGGGACAGATCTACGAGCAGTACTTC; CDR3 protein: CASRLGQIYEQYF
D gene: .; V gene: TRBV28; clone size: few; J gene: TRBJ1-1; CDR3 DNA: TGTGCCAGCAGTTTAACCGCAGGGAACACTGAAGCTTTCTTT; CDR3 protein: CASSLTAGNTEAFF
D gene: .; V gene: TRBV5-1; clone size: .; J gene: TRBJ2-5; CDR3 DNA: TGCGCCAGCAGCTTGGGGGACTACCAAGAGACCCAGTACTTC; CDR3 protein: CASSLGDYQETQYF
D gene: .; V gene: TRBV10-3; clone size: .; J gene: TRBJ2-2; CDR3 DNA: TGTGCCGCGGGAGAATGGGGGGTCCCGGACAGCGGGGAGCTGTTTTTT; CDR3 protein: CAAGEWGVPDSGELFF
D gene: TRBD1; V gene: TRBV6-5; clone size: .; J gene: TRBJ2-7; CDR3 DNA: TGTGCCAGCAGCCAACCCGGGACAGGCGAGCAGTACTTC; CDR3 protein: CASSQPGTGEQYF
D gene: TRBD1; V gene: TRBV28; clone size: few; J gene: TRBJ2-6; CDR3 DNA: TGTGCCAGCAGGTCTACAGGGGACTCTGGGGCCAACGTCCTGACTTTC; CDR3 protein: CASRSTGDSGANVLTF
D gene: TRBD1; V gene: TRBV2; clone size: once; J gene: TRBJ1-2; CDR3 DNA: TGTGCCAGCAACTCCGTCAGGGGGGCGCGTGTAGGCTACACCTTC; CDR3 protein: CASNSVRGARVGYTF
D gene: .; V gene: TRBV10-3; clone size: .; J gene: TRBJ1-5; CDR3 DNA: TGTGCCATCAGTGAGTCGATAGCCACGAGTGGCAATCAGCCCCAGCATTTT; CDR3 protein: CAISESIATSGNQPQHF
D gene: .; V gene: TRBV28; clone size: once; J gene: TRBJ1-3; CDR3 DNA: TGTGCCAGCAGGCTCGGGTACTCTGGAAACACCATATATTTT; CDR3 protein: CASRLGYSGNTIYF
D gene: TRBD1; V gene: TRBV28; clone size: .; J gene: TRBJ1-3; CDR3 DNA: TGTGCCAGCAGCCGGGACAGCTCTGGAAACACCATATATTTC; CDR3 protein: CASSRDSSGNTIYF
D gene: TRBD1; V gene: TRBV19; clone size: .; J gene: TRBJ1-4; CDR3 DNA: TGTGCCTCACAATGGGGACAGGGAAGACTGTTTTTT; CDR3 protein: CASQWGQGRLFF
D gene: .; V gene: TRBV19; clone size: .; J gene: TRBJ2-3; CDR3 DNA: TGTGCCAGTAGGAGGGACACGAGCACAGATACGCAGTATTTT; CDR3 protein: CASRRDTSTDTQYF
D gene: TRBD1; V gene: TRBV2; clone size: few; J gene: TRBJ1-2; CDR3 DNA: TGTGCCAGCAGTGAAGGGACAGGGTCCTATGGCTACACCTTC; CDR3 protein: CASSEGTGSYGYTF
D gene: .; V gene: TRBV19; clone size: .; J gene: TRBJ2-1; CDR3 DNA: TGTGCCAGTAGCACCGGTGCGGGGAACTACAATGAGCAGTTCTTC; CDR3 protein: CASSTGAGNYNEQFF
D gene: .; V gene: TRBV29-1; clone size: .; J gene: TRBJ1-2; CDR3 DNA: TGCAGCGGATCCGGGGGAAACTATGGCTACACCTTC; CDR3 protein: CSGSGGNYGYTF
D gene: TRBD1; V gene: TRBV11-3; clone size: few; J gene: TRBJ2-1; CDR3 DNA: TGTGCCAGCAGCTCCCGGGACAGGGGGTCATACAATGAGCAGTTCTTC; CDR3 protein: CASSSRDRGSYNEQFF
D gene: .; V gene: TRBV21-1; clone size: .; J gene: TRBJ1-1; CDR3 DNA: TGTGCCAGCAGCAAAATCGACCGGGAAAAGGAGGAAGCTTTCTTT; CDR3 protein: CASSKIDREKEEAFF
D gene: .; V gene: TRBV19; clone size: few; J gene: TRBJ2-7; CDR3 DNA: TGTGCCAGTAGTGTGACTTCTAGCGACGAGTACGAGCAGTACTTC; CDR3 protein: CASSVTSSDEYEQYF
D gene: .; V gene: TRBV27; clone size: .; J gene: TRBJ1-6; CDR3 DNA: TGTGCCAGCAGCAAACAGGGAAAAAGTCGATCACCCCTCCACTTT; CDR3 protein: CASSKQGKSRSPLHF
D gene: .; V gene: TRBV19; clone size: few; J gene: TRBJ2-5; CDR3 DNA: TGTGCCAGTAGTATCGGAGGGGGCGAAGAGACCCAGTACTTC; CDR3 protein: CASSIGGGEETQYF
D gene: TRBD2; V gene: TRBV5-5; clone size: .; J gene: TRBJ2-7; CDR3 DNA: TGTGCCAGCAGCTTGCAAGATGGGAGCGGGAGGGCCGTTTGGTACGAGCAGTACTTC; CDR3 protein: CASSLQDGSGRAVWYEQYF
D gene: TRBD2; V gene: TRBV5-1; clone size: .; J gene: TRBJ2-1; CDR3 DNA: TGCGCCAGCAGCTCGGGACTCGCGGGAGGCAACTACAATGAGCAGTTCTTC; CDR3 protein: CASSSGLAGGNYNEQFF
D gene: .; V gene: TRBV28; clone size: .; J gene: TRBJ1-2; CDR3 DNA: TGTGCCACATTTCCCCAGGCGGGGGCGAAAGATTTCCGGTATGGCTACACCTTC; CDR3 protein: CATFPQAGAKDFRYGYTF
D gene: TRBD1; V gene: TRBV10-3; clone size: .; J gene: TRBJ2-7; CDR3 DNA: TGTGCCATCAGTTGGACAGGGGGCTACGAGCAGTACTTC; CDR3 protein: CAISWTGGYEQYF
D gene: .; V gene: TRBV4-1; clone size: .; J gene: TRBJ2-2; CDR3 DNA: TGCGCCAGCAGCCAATTCCCAGCGGACACCGGGGAGCTGTTTTTT; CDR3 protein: CASSQFPADTGELFF
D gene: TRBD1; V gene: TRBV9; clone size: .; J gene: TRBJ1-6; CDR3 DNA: TGTGCCAGCAGCCCTCGGACAGGCGTCTCCTATAATTCACCCCTCCACTTT; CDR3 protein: CASSPRTGVSYNSPLHF
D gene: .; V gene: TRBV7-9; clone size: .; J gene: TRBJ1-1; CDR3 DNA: TGTGCCAGCAGCTCCCGTGGGGGTCGGCCCGGGGGGGAAGCTTTCTTT; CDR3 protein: CASSSRGGRPGGEAFF
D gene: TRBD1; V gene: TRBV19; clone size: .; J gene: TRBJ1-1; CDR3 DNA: TGTGCCAGTAATCCCTACCTGGACAGGGGGTGCGCTTTCTTT; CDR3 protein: CASNPYLDRGCAFF
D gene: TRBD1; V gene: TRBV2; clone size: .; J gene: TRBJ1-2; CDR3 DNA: TGTGCCAGCATAGGACAGGCGATACCTAACTATGGCTACACCTTC; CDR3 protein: CASIGQAIPNYGYTF